The 30 T cell receptor beta chains in this list originate from one sample, sequenced in a study of identical twins (dated by TCRdb to the mid-2010s). Library preparation used 5' RACE. This sample was sequenced with an Illumina HiSeq 2000. TCRdb trimmed public reads at Q25 via fastp, called clones via MiXCR and kept in-frame beta chains. Entries that share a CDR3 protein sequence are merged under the most common genes and DNA. The sample includes 600,000 to 800,000 distinct CDR3 sequences, with less than 25% observed a single time. Jointly, the top ten make up 4% to 5.5% of the sample. The sample was also linked to a second study, of T cells expressing NK-cell markers.

Specimen: PBMCs. The receptors stem from a woman under 30 in good health.

This rearrangement joins TRBV15 to TRBJ2-5, with D tentatively TRBD2 (5 bases). Germline CDR1 reads LNHNV; CDR2 reads YYDKDF (reference sequence). Trimming cost V 1 base and J 2 bases, with 14 bases left between them. This CDR3 is built from 16 residues. CDR3 amino acids: CATSRVSSGAQETQYF. CDR3 nucleotide sequence: TGTGCCACCAGCAGAGTCAGCAGCGGCGCTCAAGAGACCCAGTACTTC.

The J gene is TRBJ2-3, the V gene TRBV18, with D uncertain. The CDR3 sequence is 16 residues long. V was pared by 6 bases and J by 2 bases, with 18 bases between. Germline assignment: CDR1 KGHSH and CDR2 LQKENI. CDR3 region: CASSPGPFISTDTQYF. The CDR3 DNA reads TGTGCCAGCTCGCCTGGACCGTTTATCTCCACAGATACGCAGTATTTT. The full variable domain, completed using reference TRBV18 and TRBJ2-3, is NAGVMQNPRHLVRRRGQEARLRCSPMKGHSHVYWYRQLPEEGLKFMVYLQKENIIDESGMPKERFSAEFPKEGPSILRIQQVVRGDSAAYFCASSPGPFISTDTQYFGPGTRLTVL.

The chain is built from TRBV20-1 and TRBJ2-1, with D unclear. Looked up from germline, CDR1 is DFQATT and CDR2 is SNEGSKA (reference sequence). Trimming removed 4 bases from V and 8 bases from J, with 12 bases in between. This CDR3 is built from 12 residues. The CDR3 here is CSAKGPDHEQFF. Here the CDR3 DNA reads TGCAGTGCTAAAGGACCCGACCATGAGCAGTTCTTC.

The sample holds a few counts of this clonotype. The rearrangement links TRBV13 to TRBJ2-5; 10 nucleotides agree with TRBD1. CDR1 and CDR2 from the germline V gene are PRHDT and FYEKMQ (reference sequence). The CDR3 extends over 17 amino acids. V gave up 0 bases and J gave up 3 bases; unmatched junction bases: 7. The CDR3 DNA follows: TGTGCCAGCAGCTTAGGAGGAGGGACAGGGGACGAAGAGACCCAGTACTTC. This gives the protein CASSLGGGTGDEETQYF.

This clonotype has at least ten counts. The chain is built from TRBV7-9 and TRBJ2-3; D may be TRBD1 (6 bases). V lost 1 base to trimming and J lost 6 bases, with 11 bases between them. The V gene's germline CDR1 is SEHNR and CDR2 FQNEAQ (reference sequence). This CDR3 has 14 residues. CDR3 in DNA: TGTGCCAGCAGCTTAGTAACAGGGTTGGATACGCAGTATTTT. Translation: CASSLVTGLDTQYF.

Only a few counts were recorded for this clonotype. The chain links TRBV7-2 to TRBJ2-6, with D unresolved. Germline CDR1 and CDR2: SGHTA and FQGNSA. Trimming cost V 5 bases and J 1 base, with 12 bases left between them. The CDR3 covers 16 residues. The CDR3 is CASSLPVASGANVLTF. The CDR3 bases are TGTGCCAGCAGCCTACCGGTAGCATCTGGGGCCAACGTCCTGACTTTC.

The chain couples TRBV30 to TRBJ2-1; 8 bases fit TRBD2. V was pared by 0 bases and J by 9 bases, with 1 base of the junction left unmatched. The V gene's germline CDR1 is GTSNPN and CDR2 SVGIG (reference sequence). The CDR3 has 12 residues. The CDR3 is CAWSVAGGEQFF. CDR3 in DNA: TGTGCCTGGAGTGTCGCGGGAGGTGAGCAGTTCTTC.

This clonotype was detected many times. The chain combines TRBV5-6 with TRBJ2-3, with unresolved D. V was shortened by 1 base and J by 5 bases, with 14 bases between the two germline ends. The CDR3 runs 15 residues. CDR1 is SGHDT and CDR2 is YYEEEE in the germline V gene. The CDR3 protein is CASSLTVWPGDTQYF. The CDR3 nucleotides read TGTGCCAGCAGCTTGACAGTGTGGCCCGGAGATACGCAGTATTTT. The full variable domain, in which reference TRBV5-6 and TRBJ2-3 provide the parts outside the CDR3, is DAGVTQSPTHLIKTRGQQVTLRCSPKSGHDTVSWYQQALGQGPQFIFQYYEEEERQRGNFPDRFSGHQFPNYSSELNVNALLLGDSALYLCASSLTVWPGDTQYFGPGTRLTVL.

The CDR3 bases are TGTGCCACCAGCAATAGGCGCTTCCAAGAGACCCAGTACTTC. This translates into CATSNRRFQETQYF. J is TRBJ2-5 and V is TRBV15; D uncertain. Germline-derived CDR1 and CDR2 are LNHNV and YYDKDF (reference sequence). The CDR3 sequence is 14 residues long. V lost 4 bases, J lost 1 base, and 10 bases lay in between.

This clonotype was recorded a few times. The rearrangement links TRBV5-1 to TRBJ1-4; D not resolved. Germline V gene lookup returns CDR1 SGHRS and CDR2 YFSETQ. This CDR3 spans 13 amino acids. V lost 6 bases and J lost 0, with 6 bases in between. In DNA, the CDR3 is TGCGCCAGCAACCGGGCAACTAATGAAAAACTGTTTTTT. Amino acids: CASNRATNEKLFF. Based on the CDR3 plus reference TRBV5-1 and TRBJ1-4, the full variable domain is KAGVTQTPRYLIKTRGQQVTLSCSPISGHRSVSWYQQTPGQGLQFLFEYFSETQRNKGNFPGRFSGRQFSNSRSEMNVSTLELGDSALYLCASNRATNEKLFFGSGTQLSVL.

J is TRBJ1-1 and V is TRBV10-3; no firm D call. The V gene's germline CDR1 is ENHRY and CDR2 SYGVKD. The CDR3 is 13 amino acids. V shed 4 bases and J shed 2 bases, with 8 bases lying between them. The CDR3, as DNA: TGTGCCATCAGTGTCGCGGGAAACACTGAAGCTTTCTTT. Translated: CAISVAGNTEAFF.

This chain connects TRBV2 to TRBJ1-6; 7 nucleotides match TRBD1. J gave up 5 bases and V 6 bases, and 7 bases lay outside the gene matches. Germline V gene sequence: CDR1 SNHLY, CDR2 FYNNEI. The CDR3 totals 15 residues. This chain's CDR3 is CASRQGPNDNSPLHF. In nucleotides, the CDR3 is TGTGCCAGCAGACAGGGGCCCAACGATAATTCACCCCTCCACTTT.

The chain joins TRBV6-1 to TRBJ2-3; D may be TRBD2 (6 bases). The CDR3 has 13 amino acids. The V end was cut by 6 bases, the J end by 6 bases, with 13 bases between. Germline CDR1 MNHNS, CDR2 SASEGT. The chain's CDR3 is CASSPGRLDTQYF. CDR3 DNA: TGTGCCAGCAGCCCCGGGAGATTGGATACGCAGTATTTT.

The genes are TRBV7-9 and TRBJ2-7; TRBD1 agrees at 8 bases. J lost 1 base, V lost 5 bases, and 10 bases had no gene match. This CDR3 has 16 residues. Germline V gene sequence: CDR1 SEHNR, CDR2 FQNEAQ (reference sequence). DNA of the CDR3: TGTGCCAGCAGCCACGGGACAGGCAAGATGTCCTACGAGCAGTACTTC. This gives the protein CASSHGTGKMSYEQYF.

The chain carries TRBV5-5 and TRBJ2-5; perhaps D is TRBD1 or TRBD2 (6 bases each). The CDR3 spans 14 residues. Germline CDR1 SGHKS, CDR2 YYEKEE (reference sequence). Deletions cut 2 bases from V and 5 bases from J, with 13 bases between. In DNA form, the CDR3 reads TGTGCCAGCAGCTTTCGCGGGACATTCGAGACCCAGTACTTC. Its protein is CASSFRGTFETQYF.

Many counts were recorded for this clonotype. The chain links TRBV20-1 to TRBJ2-7; tentative D call: TRBD1 (6 bases). Germline V gene sequence: CDR1 DFQATT, CDR2 SNEGSKA (reference sequence). Trimming removed 3 bases from V and 5 bases from J, with 11 bases in between. This CDR3 is built from 12 residues. The CDR3 loop reads CSASRAGDEQYF. The CDR3 region has the DNA TGCAGTGCTAGCCGGGCAGGGGACGAGCAGTACTTC.

This clonotype was picked up a small number of times. This chain uses TRBV12-3 or TRBV12-4 with TRBJ2-3; TRBD2 agrees at 13 bases. Trimming at V came to 6 bases and at J to 5 bases, leaving 8 bases not matched to a gene. This CDR3 is built from 16 residues. The CDR3 nucleotides are TGTGCCAGCAGATTACTAGCGGGGGGGCAGCAAGATACGCAGTATTTT. Protein sequence: CASRLLAGGQQDTQYF.

Only a few counts were recorded for this clonotype. The chain uses TRBV6-1 and TRBJ2-7, with 7 nucleotides matching TRBD1. Per the germline V gene, CDR1 is MNHNS and CDR2 is SASEGT. The CDR3 totals 13 residues. With 9 bases clipped from V and 3 bases from J, the junction kept 8 bases outside the gene matches. CDR3 residues: CASQTGTDYEQYF. CDR3 nucleotides: TGTGCCAGTCAGACCGGGACAGACTACGAGCAGTACTTC.

At least ten counts were recorded for this clonotype. V usage is TRBV20-1 and J usage is TRBJ2-7; D ambiguous. The CDR3 covers 15 residues. Germline CDR1 reads DFQATT; CDR2 reads SNEGSKA (reference sequence). V lost 0 bases and J lost 5, with 17 bases in between. This CDR3 is CSARDKDHSWDEQYF. CDR3 in DNA: TGCAGTGCTAGAGATAAGGATCATTCCTGGGACGAGCAGTACTTC.

The chain has TRBV20-1 and TRBJ2-7; perhaps TRBD2 as D (5 bases). CDR3 size: 13 residues. Trimming removed 3 bases from V and 0 bases from J, with 9 bases in between. Germline V gives CDR1 DFQATT, CDR2 SNEGSKA (reference sequence). This CDR3 is CSASDYISYEQYF. Written as DNA, the CDR3 is TGCAGTGCTAGCGACTACATCTCCTACGAGCAGTACTTC.

This clonotype was recorded many times. One end of the junction fails to match germline, which may point to a read error. The V and J genes are TRBV5-1 and TRBJ2-3; D not resolved. CDR1 is SGHRS, CDR2 YFSETQ, per germline. The CDR3 totals 12 residues. The CDR3 nucleotides are TGTGCCAGCAGCTTACCAGCAGATACGCAGTATTTT. The encoded protein is CASSLPADTQYF.

The chain uses TRBV4-3 and TRBJ1-1; D is unresolved. This CDR3 has 14 amino acids. CDR1 is LGHNA, CDR2 YSLEER, per germline. V shed 2 bases and J shed 3 bases, with 10 bases lying between them. The CDR3 DNA reads as TGCGCCAGCAGCCAAATCGGGAGCCACACTGAAGCTTTCTTT. Protein sequence: CASSQIGSHTEAFF.

This chain joins TRBV7-9 and TRBJ2-1; D could derive from TRBD1 or TRBD2 (5 bases each). CDR3 length: 15 amino acids. Trimming took 3 bases from V and 7 from J, leaving 16 bases between them. The germline gives CDR1 SEHNR, CDR2 FQNEAQ (reference sequence). CDR3 loop: CASSLVRGRKNEQFF. The CDR3 DNA sequence: TGTGCCAGCAGCTTGGTCCGGGGCCGGAAAAATGAGCAGTTCTTC.

This clonotype was seen repeatedly, ten times or more. This chain links TRBV6-1 with TRBJ2-6; D is undetermined. CDR3 length: 17 residues. Per the germline V gene, CDR1 is MNHNS and CDR2 is SASEGT. Trimming took off 6 bases at V and 1 base at J, with 16 bases between the two ends. The CDR3 sequence is CASSRQGLSSGANVLTF. The CDR3 DNA sequence: TGTGCCAGCAGCCGACAAGGATTATCTTCTGGGGCCAACGTCCTGACTTTC.

The chain carries TRBV20-1 and TRBJ1-5; D possibly corresponds to TRBD1 (5 bases). There are 14 residues in the CDR3. Trimming shortened V by 1 base and J by 5 bases, and 12 bases separated the two germline ends. Germline CDR1 reads DFQATT; CDR2 reads SNEGSKA (reference sequence). CDR3 nucleotides: TGCAGTGCTAGAGGGACCGTAGGGGATCAGCCCCAGCATTTT. Residues: CSARGTVGDQPQHF.

V is TRBV6-5 and J is TRBJ2-1; D is unclear. CDR3 length equals 13 residues. The V end lost 3 bases, the J end lost 12 bases, and 15 bases lay between the germline ends. Germline-derived CDR1 and CDR2 are MNHEY and SVGAGI. In nucleotides, the CDR3 is TGTGCCAGCAGTTATAATCAGTTTTTCTCGCAGTTCTTC. It codes for CASSYNQFFSQFF.

The chain employs TRBV6-5 and TRBJ2-7, with D possibly being TRBD2 (6 bases). V gave up 1 base and J gave up 1 base, with 11 bases separating them. Germline CDR1 MNHEY, CDR2 SVGAGI. The CDR3 covers 15 residues. This chain's CDR3 is CASSYYGSRSYEQYF. Written as DNA, the CDR3 is TGTGCCAGCAGTTACTACGGGAGTAGGTCCTACGAGCAGTACTTC.

This clonotype was detected only a few times. The chain recombines TRBV3-1 with TRBJ2-2; maybe TRBD2 (5 bases). Germline assignment: CDR1 LGHDT and CDR2 YNNKEL (reference sequence). The CDR3 covers 14 residues. The ends were cut back, 8 bases at V and 5 bases at J, with 15 bases in the middle. The chain's CDR3 is CASRRTLATGELFF. CDR3 bases: TGTGCCAGCCGGAGGACGCTGGCTACCGGGGAGCTGTTTTTT.

This clonotype was detected once. The chain combines TRBV5-1 with TRBJ2-5; 10 nucleotides line up with TRBD2. J lost 1 base, V lost 4 bases, and 7 bases had no gene match. Germline V gives CDR1 SGHRS, CDR2 YFSETQ. The CDR3 covers 16 residues. This chain's CDR3 is CASSDLAGGIQETQYF. The CDR3, as DNA: TGCGCCAGCAGCGACTTAGCGGGGGGTATCCAAGAGACCCAGTACTTC.

This clonotype was counted a few times. V and J are TRBV5-1 and TRBJ2-1; D tentatively fits TRBD1 or TRBD2 (5 bases each). CDR1 and CDR2 (germline): SGHRS, YFSETQ. The CDR3 consists of 16 residues. V lost 4 bases and J 4 bases, leaving 18 bases between the germline ends. The CDR3 DNA reads as TGCGCCAGCAGCGCCGACCGGGACGGACATTACAATGAGCAGTTCTTC. Translating it yields CASSADRDGHYNEQFF.